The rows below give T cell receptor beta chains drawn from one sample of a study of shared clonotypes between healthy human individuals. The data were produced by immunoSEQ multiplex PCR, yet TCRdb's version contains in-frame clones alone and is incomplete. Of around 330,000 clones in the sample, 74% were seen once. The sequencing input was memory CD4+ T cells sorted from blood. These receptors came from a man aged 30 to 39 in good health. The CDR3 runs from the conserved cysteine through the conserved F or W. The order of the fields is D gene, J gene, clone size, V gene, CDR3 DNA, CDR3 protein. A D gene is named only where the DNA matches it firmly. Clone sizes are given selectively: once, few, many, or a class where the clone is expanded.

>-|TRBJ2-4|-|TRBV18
TGTGCCAGCTCACCAGCGCCACCGCCCGGGAACATTCAGTACTTC
CASSPAPPPGNIQYF
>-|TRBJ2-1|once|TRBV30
TGTGCCTGGAACGGGCAAAGCTCCTACAATGAGCAGTTCTTC
CAWNGQSSYNEQFF
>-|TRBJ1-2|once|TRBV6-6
TGTGCCAGCAGTTACTCGCGGACGGACTATGGCTACACCTTC
CASSYSRTDYGYTF
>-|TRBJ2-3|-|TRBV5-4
TGTGCCAGCAGCCAAGCCAACACAGATACGCAGTATTTT
CASSQANTDTQYF
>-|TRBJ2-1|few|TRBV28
TGTGCCAGCAAAGACACCATGAGGAATGAGCAGTTCTTC
CASKDTMRNEQFF
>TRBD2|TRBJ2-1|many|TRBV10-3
TGTGCCATCAGTGAGCATCTAGCGGGAGGGGGCAATGAGCAGTTCTTC
CAISEHLAGGGNEQFF
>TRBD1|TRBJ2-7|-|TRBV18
TGTGCCACTTCGGGACAGGAGAACGAGCAGTACTTC
CATSGQENEQYF
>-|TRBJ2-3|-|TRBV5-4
TGTGCCAGCAGCAGGGACCACACAGATACGCAGTATTTT
CASSRDHTDTQYF
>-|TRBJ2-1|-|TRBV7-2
TGTGCCAGCAGCTTGCAGACGAGCTCCTACAATGAGCAGTTCTTC
CASSLQTSSYNEQFF
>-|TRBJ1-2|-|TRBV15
TGTGCCACCAGCAGAGATAGAACAGGGCGTAGTGGCTACACCTTC
CATSRDRTGRSGYTF
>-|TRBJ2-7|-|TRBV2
TGTGCCAGCAGTGCCCAACTGGGCGCCTCCTACGAGCAGTACTTC
CASSAQLGASYEQYF
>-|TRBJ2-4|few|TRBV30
TGTGCCTGGGAGGACGGACTAGCCAAAAACATTCAGTACTTC
CAWEDGLAKNIQYF
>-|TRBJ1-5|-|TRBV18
TGTGCCAGCTCACGGGGTCGTAACTTCAATCAGCCCCAGCATTTT
CASSRGRNFNQPQHF
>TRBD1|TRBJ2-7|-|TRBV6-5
TGTGCCAGCAGGAGACAGGGGCAGAGTACCTACGAGCAGTACTTC
CASRRQGQSTYEQYF
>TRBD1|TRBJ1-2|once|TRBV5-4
TGTGCCAGCAGCTTGGGAGGGGGCGCGGGACAGGGGTCCGGCTACACCTTC
CASSLGGGAGQGSGYTF
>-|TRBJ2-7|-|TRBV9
TGTGCCAGCAGTGAAAGCGGTTCTGAGTACGAGCAGTACTTC
CASSESGSEYEQYF
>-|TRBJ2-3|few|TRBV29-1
TGCAGCGCGGACACCGGGCAGTATTTT
CSADTGQYF
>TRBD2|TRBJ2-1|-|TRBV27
TGTGCCAGCAGTGTGGGACTAGGGAGGTCATACAATGAGCAGTTCTTC
CASSVGLGRSYNEQFF
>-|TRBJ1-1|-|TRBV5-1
TGCGCCAGCAGCTTGGGAGGGGCCCGGGGGAACACTGAAGCTTTCTTT
CASSLGGARGNTEAFF
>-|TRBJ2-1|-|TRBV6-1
TGTGCCAGCAGTGAGACTAGTTTCAATGAGCAGTTCTTC
CASSETSFNEQFF
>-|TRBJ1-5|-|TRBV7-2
TGTGCCAGCAGCCCCGTTGGGGGCGGCAATCAGCCCCAGCATTTT
CASSPVGGGNQPQHF
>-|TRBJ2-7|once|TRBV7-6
TGTGCCAGCAGCTTATTAGGCAGGGTAGATAGCGAGGAGCAGTACTTC
CASSLLGRVDSEEQYF
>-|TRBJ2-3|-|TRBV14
TGTGCCAGCAGCCCAGCTAGTGGGGCTAGCACAGATACGCAGTATTTT
CASSPASGASTDTQYF
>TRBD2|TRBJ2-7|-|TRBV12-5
TGTGCTAGTGGTTTGGTACTCCCTGCGGGAGAAATCTACGAGCAGTACTTC
CASGLVLPAGEIYEQYF
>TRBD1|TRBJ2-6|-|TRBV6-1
TGTGCCAGCAGTGAACGGACAGGTCTCTCTGGGGCCAACGTCCTGACTTTC
CASSERTGLSGANVLTF
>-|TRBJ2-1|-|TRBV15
TGTGCCACCAGCAGATCCCGGGAGACCCACAATGAGCAGTTCTTC
CATSRSRETHNEQFF
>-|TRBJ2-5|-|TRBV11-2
TGTGCCAGCAGCTTAGATAGAGGGGCGGGCAGACAAGAGACCCAGTACTTC
CASSLDRGAGRQETQYF
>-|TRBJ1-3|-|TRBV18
TGTGCCAGCTCACCACTACCACCGACAGGCATTGGAAACACCATATATTTT
CASSPLPPTGIGNTIYF
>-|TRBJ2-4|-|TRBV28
TGTGCCAGCAGTTTACGGGCCCCGAGCATTCAGTACTTC
CASSLRAPSIQYF
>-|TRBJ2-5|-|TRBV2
TGTGCCAGCAGTACTCAGCAATACCAAGAGACCCAGTACTTC
CASSTQQYQETQYF
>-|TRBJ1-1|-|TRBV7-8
TGTGCCAGCAGCTTTCGGCTTTGGAACACTGAAGCTTTCTTT
CASSFRLWNTEAFF
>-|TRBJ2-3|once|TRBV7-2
TGTGCCAGCAGCTTACCGCTAAGCACAGATACGCAGTATTTT
CASSLPLSTDTQYF
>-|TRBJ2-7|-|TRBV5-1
TGCGCCAGCAGCTTAAGCGGCACTTCCTACGAGCAGTACTTC
CASSLSGTSYEQYF
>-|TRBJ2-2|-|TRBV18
TGTGCCAGCTCACCACCTGTGGGAGTGGGGACCGGGGAGCTGTTTTTT
CASSPPVGVGTGELFF
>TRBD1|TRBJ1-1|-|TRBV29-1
TGCAGCGTTCTCATCTTAGGGACAGGAAACACTGAAGCTTTCTTT
CSVLILGTGNTEAFF
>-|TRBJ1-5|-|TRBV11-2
TGTGCCAGCAGCCAAGGGTTGGATCAGCCCCAGCATTTT
CASSQGLDQPQHF
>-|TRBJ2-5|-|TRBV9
TGTGCCAGCAGCGCGCGGGGTGGTGGGGAGACCCAGTACTTC
CASSARGGGETQYF
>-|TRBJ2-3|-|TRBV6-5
TGTGCCAGCAGTTATGCGGGGGATACGCAGTATTTT
CASSYAGDTQYF
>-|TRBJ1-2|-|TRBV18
TGTGCCAGCTCACCCGACAGTGGCTACACCTTC
CASSPDSGYTF
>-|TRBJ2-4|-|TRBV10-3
TGTGCCATCAGTGAGGAGGGTAGCGGAGCCAAAAACATTCAGTACTTC
CAISEEGSGAKNIQYF
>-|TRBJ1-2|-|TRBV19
TGTGCCAGTGGTCCGGGACAAGCCTTC
CASGPGQAF
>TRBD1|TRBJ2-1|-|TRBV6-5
TGTGCCAGCGGGTCCAGGGGGCTAACCAATGAGCAGTTCTTC
CASGSRGLTNEQFF
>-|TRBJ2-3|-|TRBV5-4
TGTGCCAGCAGCCTGGATGGAAGTCTTGGCACAGATACGCAGTATTTT
CASSLDGSLGTDTQYF
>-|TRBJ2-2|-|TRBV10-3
TGTGCCATCGGCCCTGACAACCTGGCCACCGGGGAGCTGTTTTTT
CAIGPDNLATGELFF
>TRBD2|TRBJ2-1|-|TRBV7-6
TGTGCCAGCAGCTTAACGGCGGGAGTACCCTACAATGAGCAGTTCTTC
CASSLTAGVPYNEQFF
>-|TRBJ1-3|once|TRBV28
TGTGCCAGCAGTTCTACAGGGTACGTCGGAAACACCATATATTTT
CASSSTGYVGNTIYF
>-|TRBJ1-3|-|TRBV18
TGTGCCAGCTCACCCGAGGGAGTAAACACCATATATTTT
CASSPEGVNTIYF